This passage covers 10 T cell receptor beta chains from one sample sequenced in a study of glioma-infiltrating T cells. TCR alpha and beta CDR3 regions were amplified from RNA using iRepertoire nested multiplex PCR. A single record per CDR3 protein comes from TCRdb applying MiXCR to the multiplex PCR reads. The profile shows roughly 350,000 distinct CDR3 sequences, roughly 41% of them singletons. The sample was glioma tissue, nonneoplastic brain tissue, or PBMCs (not recorded which). These receptors were collected from a human donor with low-grade glioma or glioblastoma, undergoing nonglioma brain surgery, or in good health (not recorded which).

To note about this clonotype: A much more abundant neighbour one base away suggests this may be a read error. This rearrangement joins TRBV20-1 to TRBJ1-5, with D possibly matching TRBD1 (5 bases). CDR1 is DFQATT and CDR2 is SNEGSKA in the germline V gene (reference sequence). The CDR3 loop spans 15 amino acids. The CDR3 is CSARGAGSLNRPQHF. The CDR3 nucleotides read TGCAGTGCTAGAGGGGCAGGGTCGCTCAATCGGCCCCAGCATTTT.

This clonotype was recorded at least ten times. The V gene is TRBV6-5, the J gene TRBJ2-1; 8 bases fit TRBD1. This CDR3 comprises 15 residues. Germline CDR1 MNHEY, CDR2 SVGAGI. With V trimmed by 0 bases and J by 3 bases, 1 base remained unmatched. CDR3 protein: CASSYSGQGYNEQFF. CDR3 nucleotide sequence: TGTGCCAGCAGTTACTCCGGACAGGGCTACAATGAGCAGTTCTTC.

Concerning this clonotype itself: Being one base from a much bigger clone, this may be a read error. A read error is likely, as this CDR3 ends without the conserved phenylalanine or tryptophan. V and J are TRBV15 and TRBJ2-5; D is unclear. The CDR3 is 14 residues long. Germline assignment: CDR1 LNHNV and CDR2 YYDKDF (reference sequence). V was trimmed by 1 base and J by 3 bases, leaving 9 bases between them. The CDR3 region has the DNA TGTGCCACCAGCAGAGGGCCAGCCAAAGAGACCCAGTACTCC. Its translation: CATSRGPAKETQYS.

As to this clonotype: Mismatch with germline at one junction end may stem from a read error. The genes are TRBV27 and TRBJ2-1; 11 bases align to TRBD2. CDR1 is MNHEY and CDR2 is SMNVEV in the germline V gene (reference sequence). The CDR3 runs to 15 residues. Here the CDR3 DNA reads TGTGTCAGCAGTCTACTAGCGGGAGCACGCAATGAGCAGTTCTTC. Amino acids: CVSSLLAGARNEQFF.

About this clonotype itself: A junction end diverges from the germline sequence, so it may reflect a read error. The genes are TRBV15 and TRBJ2-5, with D unresolved. The CDR3 contains 13 residues. In germline, CDR1 is LNHNV, CDR2 YYDKDF (reference sequence). CDR3 DNA: TGTGCCACCAGCAGAGGTGCATCCGAGACCCATTACTTC. Amino acids: CATSRGASETHYF. Full variable domain (missing parts from reference TRBV15 and TRBJ2-5): DAMVIQNPRYQVTQFGKPVTLSCSQTLNHNVMYWYQQKSSQAPKLLFHYYDKDFNNEADTPDNFQSRRPNTSFCFLDIRSPGLGDTAMYLCATSRGASETHYFGPGTRLLVL.

This clonotype was counted ten times or more. The chain links TRBV20-1 to TRBJ1-5; D uncertain. The CDR3 consists of 13 residues. Germline CDR1 is DFQATT and CDR2 is SNEGSKA (reference sequence). V gave up 3 bases and J gave up 0 bases, with 6 bases separating them. The CDR3 region is CSASTDSNQPQHF. As DNA, the CDR3 is TGCAGTGCTAGTACGGATAGCAATCAGCCCCAGCATTTT.

This clonotype has more than one count but fewer than ten. The J gene is TRBJ2-7, the V gene TRBV4-1, with TRBD1 matching over 8 bases. The CDR3 totals 16 residues. V shed 1 base, J shed 0 bases, and the junction held 5 bases outside the gene matches. Germline assignment: CDR1 MGHRA and CDR2 YSYEKL. CDR3 coding DNA: TGCGCCAGCAGCCAAGTGGGACAGGCTTTCTCCTACGAGCAGTACTTC. This codes for CASSQVGQAFSYEQYF.

V gene TRBV28 combines with J gene TRBJ1-4; tentative D call: TRBD1 (5 bases). V lost 5 bases and J lost 8, with 15 bases in between. Germline CDR1 is MDHEN and CDR2 is SYDVKM. This CDR3 has 14 residues. In DNA, the CDR3 is TGTGCCAGCAGTGGTCGGGACTTACGAGAAAAACTGTTTTTT. Translating gives CASSGRDLREKLFF.

This clonotype came up a few times. The chain couples TRBV6-1 to TRBJ1-1; no clear D gene. The CDR3 contains 15 residues. Trimming stripped 5 bases from V and 0 bases from J, with 13 bases between. The germline CDR1 and CDR2 sequences are MNHNS and SASEGT. The CDR3 is CASSWGSVMNTEAFF. The CDR3 region has the DNA TGTGCCAGCAGTTGGGGTTCCGTCATGAACACTGAAGCTTTCTTT.

Worth noting for this clonotype: At one end the junction does not follow the germline gene, possibly because of a read error. This chain joins TRBV2 and TRBJ2-1; no definite D call. Germline values: CDR1 SNHLY, CDR2 FYNNEI. The CDR3 is 15 residues long. The CDR3 nucleotides are TGTTCCAGCAGTGCCCTCGCGGCCTCCTACAATGAGCAGTTCTTC. This encodes CSSSALAASYNEQFF.